This record covers a single T cell receptor beta chain. Its antigen is not identified. The CDR3 is made up of 15 amino acids. Germline V lookup: CDR1 LNHDA, CDR2 SQIVND (reference sequence). The V gene end was trimmed by 11 bases and the J gene end by 2 bases; junction bases not matched to a gene: 14. These data come from a study of beta chain features in type 1 diabetes. cDNA synthesis used the whole RNA isolate, giving expressed TCRB sequences. Assay used: immunoSEQ multiplex PCR; TCRdb lists only in-frame clones, some missing. Among 600,000 or so clones, around 11% were seen once, and the ten largest hold more than 0.1%. Broader study findings: Reduced insertions and increased deletions marked VDJ junctions in type 1 diabetes patients. Type 1 diabetes patients had TCRB CDR3s that were shorter (moderately but significantly so) in all four CD4+ subsets.

Donors underwent one heparinised blood draw, around 120 mL on average. It was via CD45RO/CCR7/CD25/CD127/CD95/CD27 that CD4+ naive, central memory, regulatory and stem cell-like memory cells were sorted. V usage is TRBV19 and J usage is TRBJ1-2; TRBD1 aligns across 7 bases. The sequencing input was naive CD4+ T cells from blood. The source of this sequence is a man aged 30 to 39 with type 1 diabetes. The CDR3 loop reads CASTRGQTGNYGYTF. The CDR3 nucleotides are TGTGCCTCTACGCGTGGTCAGACAGGGAACTATGGCTACACCTTC.